These 25 T cell receptor beta chains came from one sample sequenced in a study of beta chain features in type 1 diabetes. Study-wide results and limits: TCRB CDR3 length was moderately but significantly reduced in all four CD4+ subsets of Type 1 diabetes patients.

Their antigens are not known. The entirety of the isolated RNA underwent reverse transcription, so expressed TCRB transcripts were sequenced. Repertoires were generated with immunoSEQ multiplex PCR, while TCRdb's copy carries only in-frame clones and drops some. Seen here are hundreds of thousands of clones, around an eighth observed once, and the top ten hold about 0.02%. The sequencing input was naive CD4+ T cells from blood. These receptor sequences come from a man aged 18 to 30 with type 1 diabetes.

This clone was counted only a few times. The sample carries other DNA sequences with the same CDR3. V usage is TRBV4-1 and J usage is TRBJ1-1, with TRBD1 matching over 8 bases. The V gene end was trimmed by 1 base and the J gene end by 1 base; junction bases not matched to a gene: 2. Germline CDR1 is MGHRA and CDR2 is YSYEKL. CDR3 length: 15 residues. CDR3 region: CASSQGQGPNTEAFF. CDR3 sequence (DNA): TGCGCCAGCAGCCAAGGACAGGGGCCGAACACTGAAGCTTTCTTT.

CDR3: CASSQDRRAGLNYGYTF. In DNA, the CDR3 is TGCGCCAGCAGCCAAGATCGTCGGGCAGGGCTTAACTATGGCTACACCTTC. V and J are TRBV4-1 and TRBJ1-2; a weak D match, TRBD1 (5 bases). V was clipped by 0 bases and J by 1 base, with 15 bases between them. CDR1 and CDR2 from the germline V gene are MGHRA and YSYEKL. The CDR3 runs to 17 residues.

In its sample, this clone was seen a few times. One end of the junction does not line up with germline, which may come from a read error. The chain has TRBV7-9 and TRBJ2-3, with 8 bases aligning to TRBD2. The CDR3 extends over 13 amino acids. Germline values: CDR1 SEHNR, CDR2 FQNEAQ (reference sequence). In nucleotides, the CDR3 is TGTGCCATCAGCGGGGGTAACACAGATACGCAGTATTTT. Translated: CAISGGNTDTQYF.

V is TRBV5-5 and J is TRBJ2-1; 9 nucleotides match TRBD2. CDR3 length equals 15 residues. Germline CDR1 SGHKS, CDR2 YYEKEE (reference sequence). J lost 1 base, V lost 2 bases, and 1 base had no gene match. Here the CDR3 DNA reads TGTGCCAGCAGCTTAGGACTAGCGTCCTACAATGAGCAGTTCTTC. Its protein is CASSLGLASYNEQFF.

This chain uses TRBV12-5 with TRBJ1-6; D gene unclear. The CDR3 totals 14 residues. The germline CDR1 and CDR2 sequences are LGHNT and FRNRAP. Trimming left V 7 bases short and J 10 bases short, with 17 bases between. The CDR3 reads CASAPDGMGSPLHF. CDR3 DNA sequence: TGTGCTAGTGCCCCGGACGGGATGGGATCACCCCTCCACTTT.

V gene TRBV18 combines with J gene TRBJ1-1; TRBD1 matches 7 bases. This CDR3 contains 13 residues. Germline values: CDR1 KGHSH, CDR2 LQKENI. V lost 3 bases to trimming and J lost 9 bases; unmatched junction nucleotides: 7. The DNA of the CDR3 is TGTGCCAGCTCACCTCGAGACAGGGATCAAGCTTTCTTT. The encoded protein is CASSPRDRDQAFF.

This clone was observed a handful of times. V usage is TRBV6-5 and J usage is TRBJ2-7; 8 bases fit TRBD1. This CDR3 spans 14 amino acids. J lost 3 bases, V lost 6 bases, and 7 bases had no gene match. The germline V gene encodes CDR1 MNHEY and CDR2 SVGAGI. The CDR3 nucleotides read TGTGCCAGCAGGCGGACAGGGTTCAACTACGAGCAGTACTTC. It translates to CASRRTGFNYEQYF.

This sequence joins TRBV5-6 and TRBJ2-3, with 10 nucleotides matching TRBD2. This CDR3 is 16 amino acids long. V lost 0 bases and J lost 2; bases outside the gene matches: 3. Germline V gives CDR1 SGHDT, CDR2 YYEEEE. DNA of the CDR3: TGTGCCAGCAGCTTGGGGACTAGCGGATTCACAGATACGCAGTATTTT. Translating gives CASSLGTSGFTDTQYF.

The V gene is TRBV7-9, the J gene TRBJ1-1, with 7 bases aligning to TRBD1. Germline CDR1 SEHNR, CDR2 FQNEAQ (reference sequence). J gave up 4 bases and V 4 bases, and 6 bases lay outside the gene matches. The CDR3 has 14 amino acids. The CDR3 nucleotides read TGTGCCAGCAGCTCGCAAAACAGGGGCACTGAAGCTTTCTTT. This sequence encodes CASSSQNRGTEAFF.

The J gene is TRBJ1-2, the V gene TRBV28; TRBD1 matches 7 bases. Germline CDR1 reads MDHEN; CDR2 reads SYDVKM. V trimming: 7 bases; J trimming: 4 bases; junction bases outside the gene matches: 18. CDR3 length: 17 amino acids. CDR3 sequence: CASTLTKNTGAGYGYTF. The CDR3 nucleotides read TGTGCCAGCACCCTAACCAAAAACACAGGGGCTGGCTATGGCTACACCTTC.

The chain uses TRBV2 and TRBJ1-5; maybe TRBD1 (6 bases). Germline lookup yields CDR1 SNHLY and CDR2 FYNNEI. V shed 8 bases and J shed 7 bases, with 15 bases lying between them. The CDR3 is made up of 13 amino acids. CDR3 protein: CASGSDRPQPQHF. CDR3 sequence (DNA): TGTGCCAGCGGAAGTGACAGGCCACAGCCCCAGCATTTT.

The V call is TRBV12-5, the J call TRBJ2-6; the match to TRBD1 covers 7 bases. This CDR3 has 17 residues. V lost 0 bases, J lost 2 bases, and 4 bases stayed unmatched. In germline, CDR1 is LGHNT, CDR2 FRNRAP. This CDR3 reads CASGLVIDRAGANVLTF. CDR3 nucleotide sequence: TGTGCTAGTGGTTTGGTCATCGACAGGGCTGGGGCCAACGTCCTGACTTTC.

The table lists this clone with a few counts. J is TRBJ2-3 and V is TRBV7-9; 7 bases agree with TRBD2. Germline V gene lookup returns CDR1 SEHNR and CDR2 FQNEAQ (reference sequence). The junction had 3 bases not matched to a gene; V was cut back by 4 bases and J by 8 bases. There are 12 residues in the CDR3. CDR3 DNA sequence: TGTGCCAGCAGCTCTTCGGGGGGTACGCAGTATTTT. Its translation is CASSSSGGTQYF.

With respect to this clone: The same CDR3 is also encoded by other DNA sequences in this sample. The chain is built from TRBV5-6 and TRBJ1-2; no reliable D call. Trimming took off 0 bases at V and 7 bases at J, with 4 bases between the two ends. CDR1 and CDR2 from the germline V gene are SGHDT and YYEEEE. The CDR3 extends over 11 amino acids. Here the CDR3 reads CASSLGGGYTF. The CDR3 DNA sequence: TGTGCCAGCAGCTTGGGGGGTGGCTACACCTTC.

This clone came up a few times. The CDR3 is CASSAVRSGIRQETQYF. CDR3 sequence (DNA): TGTGCCAGCAGCGCGGTTCGGTCCGGTATAAGACAAGAGACCCAGTACTTC. V gene TRBV7-9 combines with J gene TRBJ2-5, with D hard to call. The CDR3 is 17 amino acids. The V and J ends lost 5 bases and 2 bases respectively, with 21 bases between them. Germline V CDR1 and CDR2: SEHNR, FQNEAQ (reference sequence). Looking up the rest from reference TRBV7-9 and TRBJ2-5 gives the full variable domain: DTGVSQNPRHKITKRGQNVTFRCDPISEHNRLYWYRQTLGQGPEFLTYFQNEAQLEKSRLLSDRFSAERPKGSFSTLEIQRTEQGDSAMYLCASSAVRSGIRQETQYFGPGTRLLVL.

This rearrangement joins TRBV14 to TRBJ2-2, with 10 bases matching TRBD2. Trimming removed 2 bases from V and 0 bases from J; junction bases left unmatched: 6. In germline, CDR1 is SGHDN, CDR2 FVKESK. CDR3 length equals 18 residues. CDR3 DNA: TGTGCCAGCAGCCAATGGCCGGGACTAGCGACGAACACCGGGGAGCTGTTTTTT. Translation: CASSQWPGLATNTGELFF.

This clone was picked up a small number of times. V and J are TRBV6-1 and TRBJ2-7; 7 positions match TRBD1. Trimming removed 11 bases from V and 0 bases from J; junction bases left unmatched: 4. The CDR3 length is 12 residues. CDR1 is MNHNS and CDR2 is SASEGT in the germline V gene. CDR3 protein: CAARDSSYEQYF. The CDR3 nucleotides read TGTGCCGCCCGGGACAGCTCCTACGAGCAGTACTTC.

The V gene is TRBV11-3, the J gene TRBJ2-2, with TRBD2 as a possible D gene (6 bases). The germline gives CDR1 SGHNT, CDR2 YENEEA. Trimming removed 5 bases at V and 5 bases at J, with 15 bases between. This CDR3 region has 15 residues. The CDR3 loop reads CASSPRGFPTGELFF. In nucleotides, the CDR3 is TGTGCCAGCAGCCCCCGGGGGTTCCCAACCGGGGAGCTGTTTTTT.

This clone was counted a few times. The chain links TRBV2 to TRBJ1-2; D may be TRBD1 (5 bases). CDR3 size: 13 residues. The germline V gene encodes CDR1 SNHLY and CDR2 FYNNEI. Trimming removed 9 bases from V and 0 bases from J, with 11 bases in between. CDR3 sequence reads: CASTRQTNYGYTF. CDR3 nucleotides: TGTGCCAGTACTAGACAGACTAACTATGGCTACACCTTC. The entire variable domain, with the rest obtained from reference TRBV2 and TRBJ1-2, is as follows: EPEVTQTPSHQVTQMGQEVILRCVPISNHLYFYWYRQILGQKVEFLVSFYNNEISEKSEIFDDQFSVERPDGSNFTLKIRSTKLEDSAMYFCASTRQTNYGYTFGSGTRLTVV.

This chain joins TRBV27 and TRBJ1-3; no clear D gene. The CDR3 has 13 amino acids. Trimming cost V 2 bases and J 4 bases, with 6 bases left between them. Per germline, CDR1 MNHEY and CDR2 SMNVEV (reference sequence). CDR3 protein: CASSLKVGNTIYF. The CDR3, as DNA: TGTGCCAGCAGTTTAAAGGTCGGAAACACCATATATTTT.

The chain links TRBV28 to TRBJ1-1; no reliable D call. Germline V gene sequence: CDR1 MDHEN, CDR2 SYDVKM. CDR3 length: 11 amino acids. The V and J ends lost 3 bases and 5 bases respectively, with 4 bases between them. The CDR3 DNA reads TGTGCCAGCAGTTTTGAGACTGAAGCTTTCTTT. This translates into CASSFETEAFF.

J is TRBJ1-6 and V is TRBV5-1; 11 positions agree with TRBD1. Germline loops: CDR1 SGHRS, CDR2 YFSETQ. V shed 5 bases, J shed 9 bases, and the junction held 10 bases outside the gene matches. This CDR3 contains 16 residues. Here the CDR3 DNA reads TGCGCCAGCAGTTTTACCGGGACAGGGGGTAGTTCACCCCTCCACTTT. Protein product: CASSFTGTGGSSPLHF. Full variable domain (outside the CDR3, taken from reference TRBV5-1 and TRBJ1-6): KAGVTQTPRYLIKTRGQQVTLSCSPISGHRSVSWYQQTPGQGLQFLFEYFSETQRNKGNFPGRFSGRQFSNSRSEMNVSTLELGDSALYLCASSFTGTGGSSPLHFGNGTRLTVT.

The chain recombines TRBV28 with TRBJ1-6; a possible D gene is TRBD1 (5 bases). Germline CDR1 and CDR2: MDHEN and SYDVKM. The CDR3 is made up of 16 amino acids. The ends were cut back, 2 bases at V and 14 bases at J, with 22 bases in the middle. The CDR3 DNA sequence: TGTGCCAGCAGTTTAAACCTCGGTAATAGGGGATTTTCCCTCCACTTT. Amino acid sequence: CASSLNLGNRGFSLHF.

This chain connects TRBV18 to TRBJ1-1; D is uncertain. V was trimmed by 3 bases and J by 5 bases, leaving 13 bases between them. Germline values: CDR1 KGHSH, CDR2 LQKENI. This CDR3 is 14 amino acids long. The CDR3 coding sequence is TGTGCCAGCTCACCGAAATCCGGAGGAACTGAAGCTTTCTTT. It yields the protein CASSPKSGGTEAFF.

The chain recombines TRBV5-4 with TRBJ2-1; maybe TRBD1 (5 bases). Germline V CDR1 and CDR2: SGHNT, YYREEE (reference sequence). V was clipped by 3 bases and J by 8 bases, with 27 bases between them. The length of the CDR3 is 18 residues. CDR3 DNA: TGTGCCAGCAGCTCATCAGGGTGGGGAATGCCTGCCTCGCATGAGCAGTTCTTC. It is translated as CASSSSGWGMPASHEQFF.